The rows below give T cell receptor beta chains drawn from one sample of a study of blood T cell repertoires in COVID-19. The method was immunoSEQ multiplex PCR; TCRdb's version includes in-frame clones alone and lacks a portion of them. The table shows about 380,000 clones, with roughly 85% occurring only once. Input material: peripheral blood. The receptor set was obtained from a woman aged 18-29 years with acute or convalescent COVID-19. Both conserved end residues are part of each CDR3. Fields, in order: clone size, D gene, J gene, V gene, CDR3 protein, CDR3 DNA. A D gene is named only where the DNA matches it firmly. The size entry is marked missing in some rows and otherwise reads once, few, many or a size class.

>few|.|TRBJ2-1|TRBV6-4
CASSDGQGHNEQFF
TGTGCCAGCAGTGACGGGCAGGGGCACAATGAGCAGTTCTTC
>once|.|TRBJ2-7|TRBV19
CASSYRPGRDAEQYF
TGTGCCAGTAGTTACAGACCGGGCAGGGATGCCGAGCAGTACTTC
>.|.|TRBJ1-1|TRBV11-1
CASSLAGAGTEAFF
TGTGCCAGCAGCTTAGCGGGGGCGGGCACTGAAGCTTTCTTT
>many|TRBD1|TRBJ1-5|TRBV6-5
CASRPTGGAQPQHF
TGTGCCAGCAGACCTACAGGGGGGGCTCAGCCCCAGCATTTT
>.|TRBD2|TRBJ2-1|TRBV6-5
CASRRLAGAYNEQFF
TGTGCCAGCAGACGACTAGCGGGGGCCTACAATGAGCAGTTCTTC
>.|.|TRBJ1-2|TRBV27
CASSLQSRDGYTF
TGTGCCAGCAGTCTACAAAGCAGGGATGGCTACACCTTC
>.|.|TRBJ2-2|TRBV20-1
CSASGTGELFF
TGCAGTGCTAGCGGGACCGGGGAGCTGTTTTTT
>few|.|TRBJ2-7|TRBV30
CASNGGNEQYF
TGTGCCTCCAATGGGGGGAACGAGCAGTACTTC
>.|.|TRBJ1-2|TRBV9
CASSVAPGVPGANYGYTF
TGTGCCAGCAGCGTAGCCCCCGGTGTACCGGGTGCTAACTATGGCTACACCTTC
>.|.|TRBJ1-1|TRBV4-1
CASSQGSQGLWTEAFF
TGCGCCAGCAGCCAAGGTTCCCAGGGATTATGGACTGAAGCTTTCTTT
>.|.|TRBJ1-5|TRBV7-9
CASSLSGTHYSNQPQHF
TGTGCCAGCAGCTTATCCGGAACTCACTATAGCAATCAGCCCCAGCATTTT
>.|TRBD2|TRBJ2-1|TRBV24-1
CATSDLTSGGAQFF
TGTGCCACCAGTGATCTGACTAGCGGGGGGGCACAGTTCTTC
>once|.|TRBJ1-1|TRBV25-1
CASGRENTEAFF
TGTGCCAGCGGGCGAGAGAACACTGAAGCTTTCTTT
>.|.|TRBJ2-3|TRBV6-5
CASSLQGGTDTQYF
TGTGCCAGCAGTTTACAGGGCGGGACAGATACGCAGTATTTT
>.|.|TRBJ1-1|TRBV10-1
CASKGGNTEAFF
TGCGCCAGCAAAGGGGGAAACACTGAAGCTTTCTTT
>.|.|TRBJ2-7|TRBV10-1
CASKPGDEQYF
TGCGCCAGCAAGCCAGGGGACGAGCAGTACTTC
>.|.|TRBJ1-3|TRBV6-5
CASTSGAGNTIYF
TGTGCCAGTACCTCAGGGGCTGGAAACACCATATATTTT
>.|TRBD1|TRBJ2-7|TRBV9
CASSTSTGSEQYF
TGTGCCAGCAGCACCTCGACAGGGTCCGAGCAGTACTTC
>.|.|TRBJ2-5|TRBV5-4
CASSSSQETQYF
TGTGCCAGCAGCTCGTCTCAAGAGACCCAGTACTTC
>.|.|TRBJ1-1|TRBV10-3
CAISESGPGGTEAFF
TGTGCCATCAGTGAGTCCGGCCCAGGAGGCACTGAAGCTTTCTTT
>.|.|TRBJ1-2|TRBV6-2/TRBV6-3
CASSLQKVDEVYGYTF
TGTGCCAGCAGTTTACAAAAGGTTGACGAGGTTTATGGCTACACCTTC
>.|.|TRBJ2-2|TRBV7-3
CASSNPSVGTGELFF
TGTGCCAGCAGCAACCCTAGCGTGGGCACCGGGGAGCTGTTTTTT
>.|.|TRBJ1-6|TRBV3-1/TRBV3-2
CASSQDIASGAITLHF
TGTGCCAGCAGCCAAGATATCGCCAGCGGGGCCATTACCCTCCACTTT
>.|TRBD1|TRBJ2-4|TRBV15
CATSRDGPGGAKNIQYF
TGTGCCACCAGCAGAGATGGTCCAGGGGGAGCCAAAAACATTCAGTACTTC